A selection of T cell receptor beta chains follows, all from one sample in a study of cytomegalovirus exposure and HLA in healthy donors. Sequencing used immunoSEQ multiplex PCR; TCRdb keeps in-frame clones, though not all of them. The sample has some 190,000 clones, roughly 85% seen once. Sequenced: PBMCs. These receptor sequences come from a boy aged 2-9 years in good health and CMV-seronegative. Each CDR3 is given with its conserved first and last residue. A D gene is named only where the DNA matches it firmly. Not every row has a clone size; where given, it reads once, few, many or a size class.

j_call clone_size cdr3_length d_call v_call cdr3_aa cdr3_nt
TRBJ1-1 NA 15 TRBD1 TRBV5-1 CASSPGQGVDTEAFF TGCGCCAGCAGCCCCGGACAGGGGGTGGACACTGAAGCTTTCTTT
TRBJ2-5 NA 14 TRBD1 TRBV5-1 CASSSGQGQETQYF TGCGCCAGCAGCTCTGGACAGGGGCAAGAGACCCAGTACTTC
TRBJ1-1 NA 13 TRBD1 TRBV29-1 CSVEGRGGFEAFF TGCAGCGTTGAGGGTAGAGGGGGCTTTGAAGCTTTCTTT
TRBJ2-1 once 16 NA TRBV11-1 CASSERGTVSYNEQFF TGTGCCAGCAGCGAACGGGGGACAGTCTCCTACAATGAGCAGTTCTTC
TRBJ1-2 NA 15 NA TRBV4-1 CASSQDKADRNGYTF TGCGCCAGCAGCCAAGATAAAGCGGATAGAAATGGCTACACCTTC
TRBJ2-2 NA 16 NA TRBV9 CASSPRLDWRAGELFF TGTGCCAGCAGCCCCCGGCTGGATTGGAGGGCCGGGGAGCTGTTTTTT
TRBJ1-5 few 17 NA TRBV19 CASSIQATRRGNQPQHF TGTGCCAGTAGTATTCAAGCCACCCGGAGGGGCAATCAGCCCCAGCATTTT
TRBJ2-2 NA 15 NA TRBV21-1 CASSRDRGGTGELFF TGTGCCAGCAGCCGGGACAGGGGTGGCACCGGGGAGCTGTTTTTT
TRBJ2-1 NA 15 TRBD2 TRBV9 CASSKREGSYNEQFF TGTGCCAGCAGCAAACGGGAGGGCTCCTACAATGAGCAGTTCTTC
TRBJ1-2 NA 15 NA TRBV9 CASSVGGSDLGGYTF TGTGCCAGCAGCGTAGGGGGCTCGGATTTAGGGGGCTACACCTTC
TRBJ2-1 NA 14 TRBD2 TRBV6-1 CASSESGGYNEQFF TGTGCCAGCAGTGAAAGCGGGGGGTACAATGAGCAGTTCTTC
TRBJ2-1 NA 12 NA TRBV11-2 CASSELAPEQFF TGTGCCAGCAGCGAGCTAGCCCCCGAGCAGTTCTTC
TRBJ2-5 NA 17 NA TRBV7-9 CSSSHTRGVGNRETQYF TGTTCCAGCAGCCATACCAGGGGGGTTGGCAATCGAGAGACCCAGTACTTC
TRBJ1-3 NA 14 TRBD1 TRBV5-4 CASSAGTGGNTIYF TGTGCCAGCAGCGCCGGGACAGGTGGAAACACCATATATTTT
TRBJ2-7 NA 15 TRBD2 TRBV7-2 CASSTSPAGVSEQYF TGTGCCAGCAGCACAAGTCCAGCGGGGGTTTCGGAGCAGTACTTC
TRBJ2-5 NA 15 TRBD1 TRBV28 CASSADRGGWETQYF TGTGCCAGCAGTGCCGACAGGGGAGGATGGGAGACCCAGTACTTC
TRBJ2-7 few 14 TRBD1 TRBV7-9 CSSSLLTGSGEQYF TGTTCCAGCAGCTTATTGACAGGGTCGGGTGAGCAGTACTTC
TRBJ1-6 NA 12 NA TRBV19 CASSGGLGSLHF TGTGCCAGTAGCGGGGGGTTAGGGTCCCTCCACTTT
TRBJ1-1 NA 14 TRBD1 TRBV19 CASRTQGLHTEAFF TGTGCCAGTAGGACACAGGGGCTGCACACTGAAGCTTTCTTT
TRBJ2-5 NA 10 NA TRBV7-8 CASSLETQYF TGTGCCAGCTCCCTCGAGACCCAGTACTTC
TRBJ2-1 NA 16 TRBD2 TRBV6-4 CASSDAGGGSYNEQFF TGTGCCAGCAGTGACGCGGGAGGGGGCTCCTACAATGAGCAGTTCTTC
TRBJ2-3 NA 12 NA TRBV7-2 CASSQGPDTQYF TGTGCCAGCAGTCAGGGGCCAGATACGCAGTATTTT
TRBJ2-3 NA 16 TRBD1 TRBV28 CASSLSGQGSTDTQYF TGTGCCAGCAGTTTATCCGGACAGGGATCAACAGATACGCAGTATTTT
TRBJ1-1 few 13 TRBD1 TRBV30 CAWSGDRNTEAFF TGTGCCTGGAGCGGGGACAGGAACACTGAAGCTTTCTTT
TRBJ1-4 NA 14 NA TRBV5-1 CASSPVPNGGKLFF TGCGCCAGCAGCCCGGTCCCGAATGGAGGAAAACTGTTTTTT
TRBJ2-1 NA 14 NA TRBV5-6 CASSFGRGYNEQFF TGTGCCAGCAGCTTCGGCAGGGGATACAATGAGCAGTTCTTC
TRBJ1-1 NA 15 NA TRBV11-3 CASSAGGRENTEAFF TGTGCCAGCAGCGCCGGCGGCAGGGAAAACACTGAAGCTTTCTTT
TRBJ1-1 NA 15 NA TRBV18 CASSPQPFGNTEAFF TGTGCCAGCTCACCCCAACCCTTCGGGAACACTGAAGCTTTCTTT
TRBJ2-1 NA 16 NA TRBV7-9 CASSPNGFVRVHEQFF TGTGCCAGCAGCCCTAACGGTTTCGTTCGCGTGCATGAGCAGTTCTTC
TRBJ1-6 NA 16 TRBD1 TRBV2 CASSGSRQGPYSPLHF TGTGCCAGCAGTGGGTCGAGACAGGGGCCTTATTCACCCCTCCACTTT
TRBJ2-7 NA 16 TRBD2 TRBV2 CASSEVAGVISYEQYF TGTGCCAGCAGTGAGGTAGCGGGAGTAATTTCCTACGAGCAGTACTTC
TRBJ2-1 NA 16 TRBD1 TRBV5-1 CASSWSSGQDYNEQFF TGCGCCAGCAGCTGGTCAAGTGGACAGGATTACAATGAGCAGTTCTTC
TRBJ2-2 NA 15 TRBD1 TRBV9 CASSAGTGGTGELFF TGTGCCAGCAGCGCCGGGACAGGGGGGACCGGGGAGCTGTTTTTT
TRBJ1-1 few 13 NA TRBV28 CASSFRVGGWAFF TGTGCCAGCAGTTTTCGGGTTGGGGGGTGGGCTTTCTTT
TRBJ2-7 NA 16 NA TRBV2 CASKRLGLASLDEQYF TGTGCCAGCAAACGACTGGGCCTAGCGAGTTTAGACGAGCAGTACTTC
TRBJ2-2 NA 15 NA TRBV7-2 CASSPVGVSAGELFF TGTGCCAGCAGCCCCGTGGGAGTTTCCGCCGGGGAGCTGTTTTTT
TRBJ1-1 NA 14 TRBD1 TRBV27 CASSSTGLNTEAFF TGTGCCAGCAGTTCGACAGGGTTGAACACTGAAGCTTTCTTT
TRBJ2-7 once 14 TRBD2 TRBV27 CASSSLAGPYEQYF TGTGCCAGCAGTTCACTAGCGGGCCCCTACGAGCAGTACTTC
TRBJ2-1 NA 17 TRBD2 TRBV7-9 CASSLGIGTSGYNEQFF TGTGCCAGCAGCTTAGGGATCGGGACTAGCGGATACAATGAGCAGTTCTTC
TRBJ2-7 NA 19 TRBD1 TRBV9 CASSATGQYTGKNAYERYF TGTGCCAGCAGCGCGACGGGACAGTATACCGGGAAGAATGCCTACGAGCGGTACTTC
TRBJ2-1 few 17 TRBD2 TRBV11-3 CASSLGERGLAGGEEFF TGTGCCAGCAGCTTAGGTGAAAGAGGACTAGCGGGGGGGGAGGAGTTCTTC
TRBJ2-3 NA 15 TRBD2 TRBV5-1 CASSSGRGGTDTQYF TGCGCCAGCAGCTCGGGCCGGGGGGGTACAGATACGCAGTATTTT
TRBJ2-7 NA 14 TRBD2 TRBV9 CASSAGTSDYEQYF TGTGCCAGCAGCGCCGGGACTAGCGACTACGAGCAGTACTTC
TRBJ1-6 few 15 NA TRBV10-2 CASSGDTAHWGTLHF TGCGCCAGCAGCGGGGACACGGCCCATTGGGGGACCCTCCACTTT
TRBJ2-1 NA 14 NA TRBV6-4 CASSASGTHNEQFF TGTGCCAGCAGTGCAAGCGGGACACACAATGAGCAGTTCTTC
TRBJ1-1 NA 14 TRBD1 TRBV5-1 CASSLEGQRTEAFF TGCGCCAGCAGCTTGGAGGGACAGCGCACTGAAGCTTTCTTT
TRBJ2-3 NA 16 TRBD2 TRBV9 CASSRQKREGTDTQYF TGTGCCAGCAGCCGTCAGAAGCGGGAGGGTACAGATACGCAGTATTTT
TRBJ1-1 NA 13 NA TRBV9 CASSADMNTEAFF TGTGCCAGCAGCGCTGACATGAACACTGAAGCTTTCTTT
TRBJ2-1 once 14 NA TRBV7-6 CASSTEGDYNEQFF TGTGCCAGCAGCACCGAGGGGGACTACAATGAGCAGTTCTTC
TRBJ2-7 NA 15 TRBD1 TRBV7-9 CASSASGQGSYEQYF TGTGCCAGCAGCGCATCGGGACAGGGGTCATACGAGCAGTACTTC
TRBJ2-2 NA 15 NA TRBV5-6 CASRLERVNTGELFF TGTGCCAGCAGATTGGAGAGGGTGAACACCGGGGAGCTGTTTTTT